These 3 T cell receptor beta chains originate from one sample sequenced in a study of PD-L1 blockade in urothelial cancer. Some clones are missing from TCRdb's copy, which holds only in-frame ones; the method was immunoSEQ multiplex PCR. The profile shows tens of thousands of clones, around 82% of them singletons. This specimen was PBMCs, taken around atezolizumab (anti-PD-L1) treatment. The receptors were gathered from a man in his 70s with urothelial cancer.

The CDR3 sequence is CASSQDPRGSEKLFF. CDR3 sequence (DNA): TGCGCCAGCAGCCAAGACCCTAGAGGGTCCGAAAAACTGTTTTTT. J is TRBJ1-4 and V is TRBV4-1; D is ambiguous. V lost 0 bases to trimming and J lost 8 bases, with 13 bases between them. The CDR3 spans 15 residues. Germline V CDR1 and CDR2: MGHRA, YSYEKL.

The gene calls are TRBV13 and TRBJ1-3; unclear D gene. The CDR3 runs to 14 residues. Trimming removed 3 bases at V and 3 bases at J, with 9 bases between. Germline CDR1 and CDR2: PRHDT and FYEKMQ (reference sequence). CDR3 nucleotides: TGTGCCAGCAGCTTCGGCACAGTTGGAAACACCATATATTTT. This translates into CASSFGTVGNTIYF.

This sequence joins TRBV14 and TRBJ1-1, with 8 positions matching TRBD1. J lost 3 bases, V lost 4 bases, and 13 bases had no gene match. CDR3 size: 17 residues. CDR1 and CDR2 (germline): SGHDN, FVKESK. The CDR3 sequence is CASSPRQGIIGDTEAFF. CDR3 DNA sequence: TGTGCCAGCAGCCCCAGACAGGGGATTATAGGGGACACTGAAGCTTTCTTT. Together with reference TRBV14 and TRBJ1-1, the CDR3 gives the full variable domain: EAGVTQFPSHSVIEKGQTVTLRCDPISGHDNLYWYRRVMGKEIKFLLHFVKESKQDESGMPNNRFLAERTGGTYSTLKVQPAELEDSGVYFCASSPRQGIIGDTEAFFGQGTRLTVV.